The present TCR beta chain was sequenced within a study of CD8 T cells in ankylosing spondylitis. Findings and limits, study-wide: Eight highly homologous variants made up a TCR beta motif, and this motif appeared characteristic of ankylosing spondylitis blood. Some of the motif variants had earlier been found in reactive arthritis patients' fluid and blood.

This clonotype was detected ten times or more. The target antigen is unknown. Quantitative 5'-RACE with molecular barcodes produced the TCR beta libraries. TCRdb independently ran MiXCR on the 5' RACE reads; one entry per CDR3 protein. The sample contains 450,000 to 550,000 distinct CDR3 sequences, approximately 5% of which appear only once. Germline loops: CDR1 MNHEY, CDR2 SVGEGT. After removal of 4 bases from V and 5 bases from J, the junction contained 7 bases not matched to a gene. This CDR3 has 14 residues. The clonotype was recovered from a male donor with ankylosing spondylitis. Sequenced: blood, either unsorted or a sorted T cell fraction (not recorded which). The chain joins TRBV6-2 or TRBV6-3 to TRBJ2-7; 8 bases align to TRBD1. The CDR3 sequence is CASSWRQGIDEQYF. Here the CDR3 DNA reads TGTGCCAGCAGTTGGCGACAGGGGATAGACGAGCAGTACTTC.